The present entry profiles one T cell receptor beta chain with its context. Antigen unknown. The V gene lost 3 bases and the J gene lost 5 bases, with 7 bases spanning the gap. The CDR3 contains 12 residues. CDR1 and CDR2 (germline): LNHNV, YYDKDF (reference sequence). These data come from a study of memory CD4+ T cells and cytomegalovirus serostatus. Study-wide results and caveats: Each of approximately 61 CMV-associated TCRbeta sequences occurred in one to five individuals.

Some clones are missing from TCRdb's copy, which holds only in-frame ones; the method was immunoSEQ multiplex PCR. The profile shows roughly 49,000 clones, around four fifths of them singletons. Single viable CD3+CD4+CD8-CD45RO+ cells were sorted as the memory CD4+ T cells. Serum IgG to CMV pp150, pp28, p38 and p52 defined serostatus. Positive selection with CD4 microbeads enriched total CD4+ T cells. The clonotype comes from an adult in good health and CMV-seronegative. Material: memory CD4+ T cells from blood. The chain links TRBV15 to TRBJ1-2; D call uncertain. As DNA, the CDR3 is TGTGCCACCAGCAGGGAAGGTTATGGCTACACCTTC. Translated, it gives CATSREGYGYTF.